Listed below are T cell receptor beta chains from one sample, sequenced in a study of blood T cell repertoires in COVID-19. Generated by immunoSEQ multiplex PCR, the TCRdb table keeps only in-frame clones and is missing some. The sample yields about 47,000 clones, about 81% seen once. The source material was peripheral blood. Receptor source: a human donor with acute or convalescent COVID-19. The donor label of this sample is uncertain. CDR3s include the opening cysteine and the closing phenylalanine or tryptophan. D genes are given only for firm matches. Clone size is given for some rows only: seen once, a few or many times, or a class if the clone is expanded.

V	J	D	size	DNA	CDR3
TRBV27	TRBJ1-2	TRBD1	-	TGTGCCAGCAGTGGACAGGAGAACTATGGCTACACCTTC	CASSGQENYGYTF
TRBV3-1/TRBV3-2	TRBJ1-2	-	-	TGTGCCAGCAGCCAAGATCGTCCCAGTGGCTACACCTTC	CASSQDRPSGYTF
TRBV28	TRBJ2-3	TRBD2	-	TGTGCCTGGACTAGCGGGGCCCTCACAGATACGCAGTATTTT	CAWTSGALTDTQYF
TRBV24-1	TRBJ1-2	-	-	TGTGCCACCAGTGATTATGACGGAGGTAACTATGGCTACACCTTC	CATSDYDGGNYGYTF
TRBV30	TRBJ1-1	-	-	TGTGCCTGGAGTCGTATGGGGACCGGGAGGACTGAAGCTTTCTTT	CAWSRMGTGRTEAFF
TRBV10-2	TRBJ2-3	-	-	TGCGCCACTTCTAAAGGGTGGGGGGGCGGAGGGAGAGATACGCAGTATTTT	CATSKGWGGGGRDTQYF
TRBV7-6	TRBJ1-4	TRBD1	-	TGTGCCAGCAGCCGCATCCCGGGACAGGGGGCAACTAATGAAAAACTGTTTTTT	CASSRIPGQGATNEKLFF
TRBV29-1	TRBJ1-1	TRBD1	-	TGCAGCGTGGGCCCGAGACAGGGTGAAGCTTTCTTT	CSVGPRQGEAFF
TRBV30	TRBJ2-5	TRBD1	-	TGTGCCTGCCGACAGGGCGAGGAGACCCAGTACTTC	CACRQGEETQYF
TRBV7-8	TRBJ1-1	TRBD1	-	TGTGCCAGCAGCCACAGGGGGCTGAACACTGAAGCTTTCTTT	CASSHRGLNTEAFF
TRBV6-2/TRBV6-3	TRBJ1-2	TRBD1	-	TGTGCCAGCAGTTCCCGGACAGGGTCTAGCATGGGTGGCTACACCTTC	CASSSRTGSSMGGYTF
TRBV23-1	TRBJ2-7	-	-	TGCGCCAGCCGCAAAAAGGGCAGGGGCTCCTCCTACGAGCAGTACTTC	CASRKKGRGSSYEQYF
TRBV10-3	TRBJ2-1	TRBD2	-	TGTGCCATCAGTGAAGGGACTAGTTCGGGTGAGCAGTTCTTC	CAISEGTSSGEQFF
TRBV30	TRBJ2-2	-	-	TGTGCCACGAGAACTAACGGGGAGCTGTTTTTT	CATRTNGELFF
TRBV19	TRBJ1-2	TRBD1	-	TGTGCCAGTAGTATGGACAGGGCGGGTGGCTACACCTTC	CASSMDRAGGYTF
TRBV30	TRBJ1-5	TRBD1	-	TGTGCCTGGAGTCCCCCATCCGGGACAGGGGGTCTTAGTCGCAATCAGCCCCAGCATTTT	CAWSPPSGTGGLSRNQPQHF
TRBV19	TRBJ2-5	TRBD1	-	TGTGCCAGTGGCGACAGGGGACATCGTGAGACCCAGTACTTC	CASGDRGHRETQYF
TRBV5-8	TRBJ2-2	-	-	TGTGCCAGCAGCTTGGACAGGGCGGGAGTTAACACCGGGGAGCTGTTTTTT	CASSLDRAGVNTGELFF
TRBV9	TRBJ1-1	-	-	TGTGCCAGCAGCGTCGAGCGTACGAACACTGAAGCTTTCTTT	CASSVERTNTEAFF
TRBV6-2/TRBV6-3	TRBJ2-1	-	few	TGTGCCAGCAGCACGCGACGTGGGCGCAATGAGCAGTTCTTC	CASSTRRGRNEQFF
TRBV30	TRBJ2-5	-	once	TGTGCCTGGAGTGGGGGAGGGGGGGAGACCCAGTACTTC	CAWSGGGGETQYF
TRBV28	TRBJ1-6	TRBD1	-	TGTGTATCGACCACGCAGGGGGCGAGACCCCTCCACTTT	CVSTTQGARPLHF
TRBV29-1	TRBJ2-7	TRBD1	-	TGCAGCGTTGCTCGGGACAGGTCCTACGAGCAGTACTTC	CSVARDRSYEQYF
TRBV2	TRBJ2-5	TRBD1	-	TGTGCCAGCAGTGAATCAGGGGGCATTGAGACCCAGTACTTC	CASSESGGIETQYF
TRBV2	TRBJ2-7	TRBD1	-	TGTGCCAGCATCCGGCTCCCCCCGGGACAGGGAGGCTACGAGCAGTACTTC	CASIRLPPGQGGYEQYF
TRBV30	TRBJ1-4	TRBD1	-	TGTGCCTGGAGCCTAACAGGGGCGGAAAAACTGTTTTTT	CAWSLTGAEKLFF
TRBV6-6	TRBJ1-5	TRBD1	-	TGTGCCAGCAGACCAACAGGGGGGCATCAGCCCCAGCATTTT	CASRPTGGHQPQHF
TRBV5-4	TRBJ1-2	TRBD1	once	TGTGCCAGCAGTGCCGGGACAGGTTGGAGGGGATATGGCTACACCTTC	CASSAGTGWRGYGYTF
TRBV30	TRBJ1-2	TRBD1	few	TGTGCCTGGAGTCGGGACAGGCCCTATGGCTACACCTTC	CAWSRDRPYGYTF
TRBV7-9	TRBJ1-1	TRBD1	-	TGTGCCAGCAGTTCGACAGGGAAAGTGGTCCCCACTGAAGCTTTCTTT	CASSSTGKVVPTEAFF
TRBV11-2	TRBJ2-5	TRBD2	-	TGTGCCAGCAGCTTCAGCGGGGTTGAGACCCAGTACTTC	CASSFSGVETQYF
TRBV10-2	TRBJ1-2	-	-	TGCGCCAGCAGTGATCAGGGAAGGGACTATGGCTACACCTTC	CASSDQGRDYGYTF
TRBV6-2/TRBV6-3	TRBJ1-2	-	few	TGTGCCAGCAGTCCCACCAGGGGCATGGATGGCTACACCTTC	CASSPTRGMDGYTF
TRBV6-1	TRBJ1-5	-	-	TGTGCCAGCAGTGCGCCCCTGATGGAGGGCAATCAGCCCCAGCATTTT	CASSAPLMEGNQPQHF
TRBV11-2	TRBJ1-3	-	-	TGTGCCAGCAGTTCCACAACAGGATACGGAAACACCATATATTTT	CASSSTTGYGNTIYF
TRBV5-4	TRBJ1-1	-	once	TGTGCCAGCAGCTTGACAGTGAACACTGAAGCTTTCTTT	CASSLTVNTEAFF
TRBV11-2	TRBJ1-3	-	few	TGTGCCAGCAGAACAGGGTTTGCCGGAAACACCATATATTTT	CASRTGFAGNTIYF
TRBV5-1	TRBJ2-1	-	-	TGCGCCAGCAGCTTGTTACAGGGAGACAATGAGCAGTTCTTC	CASSLLQGDNEQFF
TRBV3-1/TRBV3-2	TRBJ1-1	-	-	TGTGCCAGCAGCCAAGGACGTCGACAGCAGCCTACGAACACTGAAGCTTTCTTT	CASSQGRRQQPTNTEAFF
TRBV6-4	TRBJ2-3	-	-	TGTGCCAGCAGTATACAGGATTCTAGCACAGATACGCAGTATTTT	CASSIQDSSTDTQYF
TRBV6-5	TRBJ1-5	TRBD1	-	TGTGCCAGCAGTCCGACAGGGACGGTTCAGCCCCAGCATTTT	CASSPTGTVQPQHF
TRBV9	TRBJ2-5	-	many	TGTGCCAGCAGCGCAACCTCACGGGGGGAGACCCAGTACTTC	CASSATSRGETQYF
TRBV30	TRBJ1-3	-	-	TGTGCCTGGAGGTCGAAGGGGCTTGCTGGAAACACCATATATTTT	CAWRSKGLAGNTIYF
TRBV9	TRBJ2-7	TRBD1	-	TGTGCCAGCAGCGTAGGGGCAGGGGGCTACGAGCAGTACTTC	CASSVGAGGYEQYF
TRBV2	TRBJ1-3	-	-	TGTGCCAGCAGTGAGAGGAGCTCTGGAAACACCATATATTTT	CASSERSSGNTIYF
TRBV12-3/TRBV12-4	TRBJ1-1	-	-	TGTGCCAGCAGGCAGGGCCTGAACACTGAAGCTTTCTTT	CASRQGLNTEAFF
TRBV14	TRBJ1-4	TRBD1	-	TGTGCCAGCAGCCCCAGGGGGACAGGATCAGGGGAAAAACTGTTTTTT	CASSPRGTGSGEKLFF
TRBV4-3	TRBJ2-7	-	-	TGCGCCAGCAGCCAAGATCTGGGGGAGGAAGACGAGCAGTACTTC	CASSQDLGEEDEQYF
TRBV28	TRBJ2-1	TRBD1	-	TGTGCCATCCTGGGACAGGGTGGCAATGAGCAGTTCTTC	CAILGQGGNEQFF
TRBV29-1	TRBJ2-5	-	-	TGCAGCGTTGAAGGACAGGGCTCCGGAGGGGAGACCCAGTACTTC	CSVEGQGSGGETQYF
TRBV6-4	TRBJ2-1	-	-	TGTGCCAGCCTTGGCCGGGACACCCACAAAGGTCCCTACAATGAGCAGTTCTTC	CASLGRDTHKGPYNEQFF